These 20 T cell receptor beta chains were all obtained from the same sample, sequenced in a study of T cells in Graves' hyperthyroidism and ophthalmopathy. RNA transcripts gave rise to amplified TCR beta CDR3 regions. The HTBI primer set served for first-round RT-PCR of the TCR CDR3. TCRdb ran MiXCR on the multiplex PCR reads and lists one entry per CDR3 protein. The sample lists fewer than 350,000 distinct CDR3 sequences; roughly 20% were seen once. Sequenced sample: blood. The receptors come from a man between 45 and 60 years old with Graves' ophthalmopathy.

This clonotype was detected many times. The V and J genes are TRBV20-1 and TRBJ1-1; no clear D gene. The CDR3 runs 12 residues. Germline V gives CDR1 DFQATT, CDR2 SNEGSKA (reference sequence). V lost 4 bases and J lost 5, with 11 bases in between. The CDR3 loop reads CSAMSRGTEAFF. For the CDR3, the DNA is TGCAGTGCTATGTCGCGGGGAACTGAAGCTTTCTTT.

The rearrangement links TRBV7-9 to TRBJ2-7; D is unclear. The V end lost 5 bases, the J end lost 6 bases, and 11 bases lay between the germline ends. CDR3 length: 12 amino acids. Germline-derived CDR1 and CDR2 are SEHNR and FQNEAQ (reference sequence). The CDR3 DNA reads TGTGCCAGCAGCGCAGACACCGCCGAGCAGTACTTC. Its translation is CASSADTAEQYF.

The rearrangement links TRBV12-3 or TRBV12-4 to TRBJ1-2; unclear D gene. The CDR3 consists of 13 residues. V was cut by 2 bases and J by 3 bases, with 7 bases left in between. Here the CDR3 reads CASSLRDDYGYTF. The DNA for the CDR3 is TGTGCCAGCAGTTTAAGGGATGACTATGGCTACACCTTC.

This clonotype was observed at least ten times. The chain joins TRBV28 to TRBJ1-6; 10 bases fit TRBD1. J gave up 9 bases and V 7 bases, and 9 bases lay outside the gene matches. The CDR3 has 15 residues. Germline assignment: CDR1 MDHEN and CDR2 SYDVKM. The CDR3 coding sequence is TGTGCCAGCAAACAGCAAGGGACAGGGGTTTCACCCCTCCACTTT. Its protein product is CASKQQGTGVSPLHF.

A few counts support this clonotype. V and J are TRBV20-1 and TRBJ2-1, with 8 bases aligning to TRBD2. The CDR3 sequence is 13 residues long. From germline, CDR1 is DFQATT and CDR2 SNEGSKA (reference sequence). J gave up 9 bases and V 5 bases, and 9 bases lay outside the gene matches. The CDR3 here is CSAEGVSGIEQFF. The CDR3 DNA reads as TGCAGTGCTGAGGGTGTTAGCGGGATTGAGCAGTTCTTC.

This chain uses TRBV6-1 with TRBJ2-2; D might be TRBD2 (5 bases). V was trimmed by 7 bases and J by 5 bases, leaving 17 bases between them. The V gene's germline CDR1 is MNHNS and CDR2 SASEGT. The length of the CDR3 is 15 residues. Here the CDR3 DNA reads TGTGCCAGCACTAATACTGGACTGAATACCGGGGAGCTGTTTTTT. Amino acid sequence: CASTNTGLNTGELFF.

This clonotype turned up a few times. The chain carries TRBV19 and TRBJ1-5, with D tentatively TRBD1 (6 bases). Trimming cost V 8 bases and J 0 bases, with 11 bases left between them. The germline V gene encodes CDR1 LNHDA and CDR2 SQIVND (reference sequence). CDR3 length: 14 amino acids. CDR3 DNA sequence: TGTGCCAGTCGAAAACAGGGTAGCAATCAGCCCCAGCATTTT. This gives the protein CASRKQGSNQPQHF.

This clonotype was detected ten times or more. V is TRBV5-1 and J is TRBJ2-1, with a possible D match to TRBD2 (5 bases). Trimming shortened V by 0 bases and J by 6 bases, and 19 bases separated the two germline ends. This CDR3 has 17 amino acids. Germline V gives CDR1 SGHRS, CDR2 YFSETQ. The CDR3 nucleotides are TGCGCCAGCAGCTTGGTCGGGAACATGGCTGCAATCAATGAGCAGTTCTTC. Translation: CASSLVGNMAAINEQFF.

This clonotype was counted ten times or more. The chain's CDR3 is CASSWDTDTQYF. The CDR3 nucleotides read TGTGCCAGCAGCTGGGACACAGATACGCAGTATTTT. The chain combines TRBV11-2 with TRBJ2-3; D is unclear. V lost 4 bases, J lost 2 bases, and 4 bases lay in between. CDR3 length: 12 residues. Germline V gives CDR1 SGHAT, CDR2 FQNNGV.

The table lists this clonotype with many counts. V gene TRBV20-1 combines with J gene TRBJ2-7; 9 bases match TRBD1. The CDR3 runs to 13 residues. Trimming took 5 bases from V and 6 from J; bases not matched to a gene: 8. CDR1 and CDR2 (germline): DFQATT, SNEGSKA (reference sequence). CDR3 residues: CSAYAGTGIEQYF. CDR3 DNA: TGCAGTGCTTACGCCGGGACAGGGATCGAGCAGTACTTC.

This clonotype was seen only a few times. This rearrangement joins TRBV5-6 to TRBJ2-5; D possibly matches TRBD1 or TRBD2 (5 bases each). The V gene's germline CDR1 is SGHDT and CDR2 YYEEEE. The CDR3 contains 19 residues. V lost 4 bases to trimming and J lost 3 bases, with 28 bases between them. The CDR3 DNA reads TGTGCCAGCAGCCCCCGGCGCTCCGGGACCCGACCGACCAAAGAGACCCAGTACTTC. Protein: CASSPRRSGTRPTKETQYF.

This chain uses TRBV24-1 with TRBJ1-4; no firm D call. V was shortened by 4 bases and J by 5 bases, with 7 bases between the two germline ends. The CDR3 spans 13 residues. Germline V gene data show CDR1 as KGHDR and CDR2 as SFDVKD. CDR3 loop: CATSEGGNEKLFF. DNA for the CDR3: TGTGCCACCAGTGAGGGTGGGAATGAAAAACTGTTTTTT.

This clonotype was counted at least ten times. The V and J genes are TRBV2 and TRBJ2-1, with D perhaps matching TRBD1 or TRBD2 (5 bases each). This CDR3 has 14 residues. The germline CDR1 and CDR2 sequences are SNHLY and FYNNEI. V gave up 7 bases and J gave up 1 base, with 11 bases separating them. CDR3 DNA: TGTGCCAGCAATGGGGGTACGTCCTACAATGAGCAGTTCTTC. This sequence encodes CASNGGTSYNEQFF.

This sequence joins TRBV7-2 and TRBJ2-7; 8 positions agree with TRBD1. In germline, CDR1 is SGHTA, CDR2 FQGNSA. CDR3 size: 14 residues. Trimming took 5 bases from V and 5 from J; bases not matched to a gene: 8. The CDR3 DNA reads as TGTGCCAGCAGCCCGTGGACAGGGAATAACGAGCAGTACTTC. Translating it yields CASSPWTGNNEQYF.

Only a few counts were recorded for this clonotype. The chain is built from TRBV12-5 and TRBJ2-1, with 8 positions matching TRBD2. The germline gives CDR1 LGHNT, CDR2 FRNRAP. V lost 1 base and J lost 2; bases outside the gene matches: 7. This CDR3 is built from 17 residues. CDR3 loop: CASGLAPGAGAYNEQFF. The CDR3 DNA is TGTGCTAGTGGTTTGGCCCCGGGAGCGGGAGCCTACAATGAGCAGTTCTTC. Based on the CDR3 plus reference TRBV12-5 and TRBJ2-1, the full variable domain is DARVTQTPRHKVTEMGQEVTMRCQPILGHNTVFWYRQTMMQGLELLAYFRNRAPLDDSGMPKDRFSAEMPDATLATLKIQPSEPRDSAVYFCASGLAPGAGAYNEQFFGPGTRLTVL.

This clonotype was counted ten times or more. The chain combines TRBV28 with TRBJ2-5; the match to TRBD1 covers 8 bases. Germline CDR1 reads MDHEN; CDR2 reads SYDVKM. V gave up 2 bases and J gave up 2 bases; unmatched junction bases: 4. CDR3 length equals 15 residues. CDR3 sequence (DNA): TGTGCCAGCAGTTTAAAGGACAGGGATCAAGAGACCCAGTACTTC. Protein sequence: CASSLKDRDQETQYF.

At least ten counts were recorded for this clonotype. V usage is TRBV3-1 and J usage is TRBJ2-2, with D perhaps TRBD1 (6 bases). This CDR3 region has 14 residues. V was trimmed by 6 bases and J by 2 bases, leaving 10 bases between them. Germline loops: CDR1 LGHDT, CDR2 YNNKEL (reference sequence). In DNA, the CDR3 is TGTGCCAGCAGGACAGGCCCCAACACCGGGGAGCTGTTTTTT. Its translation: CASRTGPNTGELFF.

The chain combines TRBV28 with TRBJ1-2; TRBD1 might be the D (5 bases). The V end lost 3 bases, the J end lost 4 bases, and 12 bases lay between the germline ends. The V gene's germline CDR1 is MDHEN and CDR2 SYDVKM. CDR3 size: 14 residues. CDR3 DNA: TGTGCCAGCAGTTTGGAGGGGCGGGGCTATGGCTACACCTTC. Protein sequence: CASSLEGRGYGYTF.

This clonotype has a count of ten or more. This chain uses TRBV28 with TRBJ1-2; no clear D. CDR1 and CDR2 (germline): MDHEN, SYDVKM. CDR3 size: 12 residues. V was clipped by 3 bases and J by 4 bases, with 6 bases between them. The CDR3: CASSFLSYGYTF. CDR3 sequence (DNA): TGTGCCAGCAGTTTCCTAAGCTATGGCTACACCTTC.

This clonotype was found a few times. The chain couples TRBV27 to TRBJ1-1; D is possibly TRBD1 (6 bases). The V gene lost 3 bases and the J gene lost 11 bases, with 16 bases spanning the gap. CDR3 length: 13 residues. Looked up from germline, CDR1 is MNHEY and CDR2 is SMNVEV (reference sequence). DNA of the CDR3: TGTGCCAGCAGTTTGGAAGGGGGAGGGTTCGCTTTCTTT. It specifies CASSLEGGGFAFF.